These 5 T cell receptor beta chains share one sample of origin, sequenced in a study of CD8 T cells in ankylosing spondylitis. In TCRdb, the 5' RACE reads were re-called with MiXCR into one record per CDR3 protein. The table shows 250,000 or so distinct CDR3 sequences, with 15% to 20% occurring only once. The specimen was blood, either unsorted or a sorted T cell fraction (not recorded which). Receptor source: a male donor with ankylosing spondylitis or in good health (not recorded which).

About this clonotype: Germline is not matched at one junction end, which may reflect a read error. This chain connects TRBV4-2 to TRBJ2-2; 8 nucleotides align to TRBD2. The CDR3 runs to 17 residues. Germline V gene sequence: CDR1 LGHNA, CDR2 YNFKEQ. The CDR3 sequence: CASSQALLAALSVVLVF. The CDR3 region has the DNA TGTGCCAGCAGCCAAGCACTACTAGCGGCCCTGTCCGTGGTCCTGGTTTTT.

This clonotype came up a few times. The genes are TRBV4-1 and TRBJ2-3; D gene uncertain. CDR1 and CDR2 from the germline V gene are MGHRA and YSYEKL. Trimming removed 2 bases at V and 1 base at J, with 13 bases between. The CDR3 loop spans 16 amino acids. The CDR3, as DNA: TGCGCCAGCAGCCAAAGAAGCAGCTTGGGCACAGATACGCAGTATTTT. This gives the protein CASSQRSSLGTDTQYF.

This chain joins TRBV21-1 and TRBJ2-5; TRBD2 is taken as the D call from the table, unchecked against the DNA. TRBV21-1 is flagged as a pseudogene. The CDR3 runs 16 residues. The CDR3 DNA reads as TGTGCCAGCAGCAAAGTTCTTAAGCAGGAGCAAGAGACCCAGTACTTC. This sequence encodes CASSKVLKQEQETQYF.

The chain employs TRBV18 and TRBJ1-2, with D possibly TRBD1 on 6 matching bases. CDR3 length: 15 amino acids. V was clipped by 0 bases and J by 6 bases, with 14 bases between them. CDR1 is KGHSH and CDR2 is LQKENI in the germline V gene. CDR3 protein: CASSPPGTPVHGYTF. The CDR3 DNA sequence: TGTGCCAGCTCACCACCCGGGACACCCGTCCATGGCTACACCTTC.

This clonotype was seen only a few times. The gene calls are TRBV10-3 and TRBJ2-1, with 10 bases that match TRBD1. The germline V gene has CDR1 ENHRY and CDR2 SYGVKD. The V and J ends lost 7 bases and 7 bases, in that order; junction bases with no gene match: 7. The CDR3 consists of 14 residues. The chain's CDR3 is CAITDRGLGNEQFF. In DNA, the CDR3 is TGTGCCATCACTGACAGGGGGCTGGGGAATGAGCAGTTCTTC.